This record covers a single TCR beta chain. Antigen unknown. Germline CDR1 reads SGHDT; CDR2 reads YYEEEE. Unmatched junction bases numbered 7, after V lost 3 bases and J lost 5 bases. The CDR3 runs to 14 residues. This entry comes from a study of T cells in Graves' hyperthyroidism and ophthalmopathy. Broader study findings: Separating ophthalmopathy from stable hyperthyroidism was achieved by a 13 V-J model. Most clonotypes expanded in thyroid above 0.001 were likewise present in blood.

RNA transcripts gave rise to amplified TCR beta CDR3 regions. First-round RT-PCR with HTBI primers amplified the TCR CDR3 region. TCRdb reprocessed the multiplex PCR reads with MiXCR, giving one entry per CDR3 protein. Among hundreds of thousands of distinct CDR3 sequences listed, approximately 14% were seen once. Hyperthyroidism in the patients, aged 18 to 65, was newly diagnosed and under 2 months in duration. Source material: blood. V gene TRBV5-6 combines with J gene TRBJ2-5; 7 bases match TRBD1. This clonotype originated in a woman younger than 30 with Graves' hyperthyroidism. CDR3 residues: CASSWSGQRETQYF. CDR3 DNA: TGTGCCAGCAGCTGGTCGGGACAGAGGGAGACCCAGTACTTC.